The sequence of this TCR beta chain was determined in a study of T cell responses to AZD1222 COVID-19 vaccine. General study results and limits: Spike was spanned by vaccine-associated CD4 TCRs, with dominance at 160-218 and 743-854.

Only in-frame clones appear in the TCRdb table, and some are missing; sequencing was by immunoSEQ multiplex PCR. The sample has around 100,000 clones, approximately 84% seen once. In the case of this clone: Its antigen remains unidentified.

Sequencing was performed on peripheral blood, taken on day 0 of AZD1222 vaccination. This clonotype was obtained from an adult in good health.

The CDR3 DNA sequence: TGTGCCAGCAGTCAGACTAGCGGGGCTAACAATGAGCAGTTCTTC. As protein: CASSQTSGANNEQFF. V and J are TRBV6-5 and TRBJ2-1, with 11 bases matching TRBD2. This CDR3 comprises 15 residues. V lost 5 bases and J lost 5; bases outside the gene matches: 5. Per the germline V gene, CDR1 is MNHEY and CDR2 is SVGAGI.